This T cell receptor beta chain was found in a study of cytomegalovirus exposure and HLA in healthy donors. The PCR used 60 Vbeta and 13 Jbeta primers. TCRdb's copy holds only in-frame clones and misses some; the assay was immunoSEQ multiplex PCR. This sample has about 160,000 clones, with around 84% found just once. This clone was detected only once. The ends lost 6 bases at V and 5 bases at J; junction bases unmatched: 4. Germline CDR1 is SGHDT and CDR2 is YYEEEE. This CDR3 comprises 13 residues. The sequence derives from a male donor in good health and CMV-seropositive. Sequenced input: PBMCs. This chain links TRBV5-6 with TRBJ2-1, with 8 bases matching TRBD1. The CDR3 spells CASIGTGNNEQFF. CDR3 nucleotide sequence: TGTGCCAGCATCGGGACAGGAAACAATGAGCAGTTCTTC. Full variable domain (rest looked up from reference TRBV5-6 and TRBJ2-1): DAGVTQSPTHLIKTRGQQVTLRCSPKSGHDTVSWYQQALGQGPQFIFQYYEEEERQRGNFPDRFSGHQFPNYSSELNVNALLLGDSALYLCASIGTGNNEQFFGPGTRLTVL.